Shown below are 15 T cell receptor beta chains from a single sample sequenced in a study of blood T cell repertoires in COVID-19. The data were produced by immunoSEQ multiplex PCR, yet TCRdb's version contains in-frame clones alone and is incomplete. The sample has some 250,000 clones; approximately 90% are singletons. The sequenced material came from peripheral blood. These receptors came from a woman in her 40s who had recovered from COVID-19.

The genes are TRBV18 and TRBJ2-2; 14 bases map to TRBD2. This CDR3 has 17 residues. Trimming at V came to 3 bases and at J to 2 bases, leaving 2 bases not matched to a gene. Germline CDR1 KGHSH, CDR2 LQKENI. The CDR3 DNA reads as TGTGCCAGCTCACCGGGACTAGCGGGAGTTAACACCGGGGAGCTGTTTTTT. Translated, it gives CASSPGLAGVNTGELFF. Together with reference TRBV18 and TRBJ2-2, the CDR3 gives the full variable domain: NAGVMQNPRHLVRRRGQEARLRCSPMKGHSHVYWYRQLPEEGLKFMVYLQKENIIDESGMPKERFSAEFPKEGPSILRIQQVVRGDSAAYFCASSPGLAGVNTGELFFGEGSRLTVL.

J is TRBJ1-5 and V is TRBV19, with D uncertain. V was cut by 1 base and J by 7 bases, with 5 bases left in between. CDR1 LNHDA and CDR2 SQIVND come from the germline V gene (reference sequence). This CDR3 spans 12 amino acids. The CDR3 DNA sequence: TGTGCCAGTAGTATAGCGCGACAGCCCCAGCATTTT. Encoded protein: CASSIARQPQHF.

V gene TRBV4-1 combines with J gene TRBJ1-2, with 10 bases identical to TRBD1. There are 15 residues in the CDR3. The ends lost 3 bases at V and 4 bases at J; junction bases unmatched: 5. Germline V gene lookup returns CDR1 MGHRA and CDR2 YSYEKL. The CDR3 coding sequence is TGCGCCAGCAGCCACCGACAGGGGGCGTTCTATGGCTACACCTTC. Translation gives CASSHRQGAFYGYTF.

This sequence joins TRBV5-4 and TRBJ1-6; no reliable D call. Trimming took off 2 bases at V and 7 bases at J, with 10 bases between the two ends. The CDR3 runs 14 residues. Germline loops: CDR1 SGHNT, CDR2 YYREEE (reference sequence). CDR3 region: CASSFFGRNSPLHF. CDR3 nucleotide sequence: TGTGCCAGCAGCTTTTTCGGCAGGAATTCACCCCTCCACTTT. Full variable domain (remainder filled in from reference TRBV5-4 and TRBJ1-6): ETGVTQSPTHLIKTRGQQVTLRCSSQSGHNTVSWYQQALGQGPQFIFQYYREEENGRGNFPPRFSGLQFPNYSSELNVNALELDDSALYLCASSFFGRNSPLHFGNGTRLTVT.

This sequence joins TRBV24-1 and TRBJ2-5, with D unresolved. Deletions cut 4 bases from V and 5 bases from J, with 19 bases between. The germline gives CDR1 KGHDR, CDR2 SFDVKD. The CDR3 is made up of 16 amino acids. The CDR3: CATSDRTTWPGETQYF. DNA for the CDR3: TGTGCCACCAGTGACCGCACCACTTGGCCCGGGGAGACCCAGTACTTC.

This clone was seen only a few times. CDR3 sequence (DNA): TGTGCCAGCAGCTCCGGGACAGCGGACTATTCACCCCTCCACTTT. It specifies CASSSGTADYSPLHF. This rearrangement joins TRBV7-3 to TRBJ1-6; 7 bases line up with TRBD1. J lost 8 bases, V lost 4 bases, and 8 bases had no gene match. The V gene's germline CDR1 is SGHTA and CDR2 FQGTGA. The CDR3 is made up of 15 amino acids.

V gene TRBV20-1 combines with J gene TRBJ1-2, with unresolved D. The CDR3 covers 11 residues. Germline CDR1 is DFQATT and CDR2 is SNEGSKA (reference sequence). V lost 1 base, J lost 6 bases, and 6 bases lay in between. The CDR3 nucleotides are TGCAGTGCTAGAGGGCCCCATGGCTACACCTTC. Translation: CSARGPHGYTF.

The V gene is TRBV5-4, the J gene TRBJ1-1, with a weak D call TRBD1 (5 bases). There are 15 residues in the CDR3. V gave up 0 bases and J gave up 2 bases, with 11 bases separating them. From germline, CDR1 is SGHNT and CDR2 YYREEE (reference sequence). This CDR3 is CASSLVAGVNTEAFF. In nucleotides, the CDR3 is TGTGCCAGCAGCTTGGTTGCGGGGGTTAACACTGAAGCTTTCTTT.

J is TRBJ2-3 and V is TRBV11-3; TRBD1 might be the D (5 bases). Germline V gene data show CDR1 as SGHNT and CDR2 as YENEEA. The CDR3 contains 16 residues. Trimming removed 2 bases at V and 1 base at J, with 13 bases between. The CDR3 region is CASSLRPGFGTDTQYF. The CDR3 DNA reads TGTGCCAGCAGCTTACGGCCAGGGTTCGGCACAGATACGCAGTATTTT. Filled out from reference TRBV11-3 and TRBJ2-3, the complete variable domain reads EAGVVQSPRYKIIEKKQPVAFWCNPISGHNTLYWYLQNLGQGPELLIRYENEEAVDDSQLPKDRFSAERLKGVDSTLKIQPAELGDSAVYLCASSLRPGFGTDTQYFGPGTRLTVL.

CDR3 nucleotides: TGTGCCAGCAGCAATGCTCCAGGGAGGGAGCAAGAGACCCAGTACTTC. It is translated as CASSNAPGREQETQYF. The rearrangement links TRBV21-1 to TRBJ2-5; the table's TRBD2 call for D was not verified on the DNA. TRBV21-1 is a pseudogene segment. This CDR3 contains 16 residues.

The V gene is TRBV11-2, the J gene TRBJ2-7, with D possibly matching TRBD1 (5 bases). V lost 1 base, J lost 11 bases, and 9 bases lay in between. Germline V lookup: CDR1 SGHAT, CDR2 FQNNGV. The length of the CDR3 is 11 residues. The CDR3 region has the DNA TGTGCCAGCAGCTTAGGGGTCAGGGAGTACTTC. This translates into CASSLGVREYF.

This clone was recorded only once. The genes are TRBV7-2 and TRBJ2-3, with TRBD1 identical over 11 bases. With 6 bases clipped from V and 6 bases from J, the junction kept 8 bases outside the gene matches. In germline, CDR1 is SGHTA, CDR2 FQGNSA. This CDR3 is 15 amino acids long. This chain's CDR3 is CASRPPGQGGDTQYF. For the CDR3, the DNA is TGTGCCAGCAGACCTCCGGGACAGGGGGGGGATACGCAGTATTTT. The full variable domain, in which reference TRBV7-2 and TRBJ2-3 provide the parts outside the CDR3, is GAGVSQSPSNKVTEKGKDVELRCDPISGHTALYWYRQSLGQGLEFLIYFQGNSAPDKSGLPSDRFSAERTGGSVSTLTIQRTQQEDSAVYLCASRPPGQGGDTQYFGPGTRLTVL.

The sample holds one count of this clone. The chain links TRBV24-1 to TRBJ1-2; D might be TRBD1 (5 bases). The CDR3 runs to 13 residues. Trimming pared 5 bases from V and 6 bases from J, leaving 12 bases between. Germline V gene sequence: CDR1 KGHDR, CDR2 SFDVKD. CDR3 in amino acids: CATSGQDRHGYTF. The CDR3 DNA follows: TGTGCCACCAGTGGCCAAGACAGACATGGCTACACCTTC.

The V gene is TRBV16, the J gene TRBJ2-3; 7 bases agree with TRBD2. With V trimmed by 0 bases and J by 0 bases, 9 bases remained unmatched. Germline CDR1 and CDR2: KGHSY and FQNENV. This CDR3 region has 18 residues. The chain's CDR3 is CASSQSAASGPSTDTQYF. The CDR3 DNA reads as TGTGCCAGCAGCCAATCGGCGGCTAGCGGTCCTAGCACAGATACGCAGTATTTT.

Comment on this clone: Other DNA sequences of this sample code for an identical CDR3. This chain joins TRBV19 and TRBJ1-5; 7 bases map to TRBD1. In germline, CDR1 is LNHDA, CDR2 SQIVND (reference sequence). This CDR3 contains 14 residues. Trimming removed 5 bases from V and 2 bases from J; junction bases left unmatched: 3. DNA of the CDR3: TGTGCCAGTAGTGCCCAGGGGGGCAATCAGCCCCAGCATTTT. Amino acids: CASSAQGGNQPQHF.